This TCR beta chain came from a study of OX40 agonist ivuxolimab in advanced cancers. Study-wide context: The dose-escalation group included hepatocellular carcinoma, melanoma, renal cell carcinoma and head and neck cancer. A male proportion of over 70% was recorded, with mean age approximately 60 years and range roughly 23 to 79. Broader study findings: Averaging showed that CD8+ T cells had more expanded clones than CD4+ did.

The germline V gene has CDR1 LGHNA and CDR2 YNFKEQ. The V and J ends lost 0 bases and 1 base, in that order; junction bases with no gene match: 1. The CDR3 totals 15 residues. In the case of this clone: Its antigen is undetermined.

Method: immunoSEQ multiplex PCR; TCRdb's copy keeps in-frame clones and lacks some. The sample lists some 44,000 clones; roughly 86% were seen once. The source is an adult with an advanced solid tumor such as melanoma, head and neck, liver or kidney cancer. V gene TRBV4-2 combines with J gene TRBJ2-5; 8 nucleotides align to TRBD2. The specimen was CD4+ or CD8+ T cells sorted from blood, collected in a trial of the OX40 agonist ivuxolimab. The CDR3 spells CASSQDRGGQETQYF. CDR3 coding DNA: TGTGCCAGCAGCCAAGATCGGGGGGGCCAAGAGACCCAGTACTTC.